This is a list of T cell receptor beta chains from one sample in a study of CDR3 diversity in severe acne. MiXCR, applied by TCRdb to the PCR reads, yields one record per CDR3 protein. The table has tens of thousands of distinct CDR3 sequences, 51% seen once; the top ten hold roughly an eighth. Sequenced material: blood. The receptors derive from a male donor in good health, without acne. Both conserved end residues are part of each CDR3. The D gene is left open where the match is weak. Part of the rows lack a size; the others show once, few, many or a class for expanded clones.

cdr3_aa,cdr3_nt,clone_size,v_call,d_call,j_call
CASSLGTGGVYEQYF,TGTGCCAGCAGCCTCGGGACAGGGGGAGTCTACGAGCAGTACTTC,many,TRBV4-2,TRBD1,TRBJ2-7
CASSQDSQGSGNTIYF,TGTGCCAGCAGCCAAGATAGCCAGGGCTCTGGAAACACCATATATTTT,NA,TRBV4-2,NA,TRBJ1-3
CASSYSTGGPTNEKLFF,TGTGCCAGCAGTTACTCAACAGGGGGCCCAACTAATGAAAAACTGTTTTTT,NA,TRBV6-2/TRBV6-3,TRBD1,TRBJ1-4
CASSPGTGGPPEAFF,TGCGCCAGCAGCCCGGGGACAGGGGGCCCACCTGAAGCTTTCTTT,NA,TRBV5-1,TRBD1,TRBJ1-1
CASSLTSYEQYF,TGTGCCAGCAGCTTAACGTCCTACGAGCAGTACTTC,few,TRBV7-9,NA,TRBJ2-7
CASSEATGGLEQYF,TGTGCCAGCAGTGAAGCTACAGGGGGTTTAGAGCAGTACTTC,NA,TRBV6-1,TRBD1,TRBJ2-7
CSASPGTGHCEQYF,TGCAGTGCTAGCCCAGGGACGGGCCACTGCGAGCAGTACTTC,once,TRBV20-1,NA,TRBJ2-7
CASSAPTSGGPKTQYF,TGTGCCAGCAGCGCACCTACTAGCGGGGGGCCGAAGACCCAGTACTTC,many,TRBV5-8,TRBD2,TRBJ2-5
CATSDPTSGRETETQYF,TGTGCCACCAGTGACCCGACTAGCGGGAGGGAGACAGAGACCCAGTACTTC,NA,TRBV24-1,TRBD2,TRBJ2-5
CASSFYICSAAGKETQYF,NA,NA,TRBV7-2,NA,TRBJ2-5
CASSSGTGNEQYF,TGTGCCAGCAGTTCCGGGACAGGGAACGAGCAGTACTTC,NA,TRBV7-3,TRBD1,TRBJ2-7
CASSVGTAAGYTF,TGTGCCAGCAGCGTAGGGACCGCGGCCGGCTACACCTTC,few,TRBV9,NA,TRBJ1-2
CASSETLGSANVLTF,TGTGCCAGCAGCGAGACCCTGGGTTCAGCCAACGTCCTGACTTTC,NA,TRBV9,NA,TRBJ2-6
CASWGGRGPLRAVLRAGHQHF,NA,NA,TRBV5-1,NA,TRBJ1-5
CASSPLGTNEKLFF,TGTGCCAGCAGTCCGCTCGGAACTAATGAAAAACTGTTTTTT,many,TRBV28,NA,TRBJ1-4
CASRYDRGTGQKPQHF,TGTGCCAGCAGATATGACAGGGGGACTGGGCAGAAGCCCCAGCATTTT,NA,TRBV12-3/TRBV12-4,TRBD1,TRBJ1-5
CASGELAGAPNEQFF,TGTGCTAGTGGCGAGCTAGCGGGAGCCCCCAATGAGCAGTTCTTC,many,TRBV12-5,TRBD2,TRBJ2-1
CATSVSGLAVGGTQYF,TGTGCCACCAGTGTGAGCGGGCTAGCGGTAGGGGGGACCCAGTACTTC,NA,TRBV24-1,NA,TRBJ2-5
CASSTPMNTEAFF,TGTGCCAGCAGTACCCCAATGAACACTGAAGCTTTCTTT,NA,TRBV11-2,NA,TRBJ1-1
CASSLWAGAEAFFGQGPNTGELFF,NA,NA,TRBV7-3,NA,TRBJ2-2
CASGDSAQETQYF,TGTGCCAGTGGGGACAGTGCACAAGAGACCCAGTACTTC,few,TRBV7-9,TRBD1,TRBJ2-5
CASRTPTGSLLGNTIYF,TGTGCCAGCAGGACCCCGACAGGGAGTCTGCTCGGAAACACCATATATTTT,many,TRBV12-3/TRBV12-4,TRBD1,TRBJ1-3
CASRGLGYTF,TGTGCCAGTAGGGGCCTTGGCTACACCTTC,few,TRBV19,NA,TRBJ1-2
CASSLGGSEQYF,TGTGCCAGCAGCTTGGGAGGGAGCGAGCAGTACTTC,NA,TRBV5-4,NA,TRBJ2-7
CSASSSDTGSYNEQFF,TGCAGTGCCAGCAGTTCGGATACAGGTTCCTACAATGAGCAGTTCTTC,few,TRBV20-1,NA,TRBJ2-1
CSAKTSGRPNSYNEQFF,TGCAGTGCTAAGACTAGCGGGAGGCCCAACTCCTACAATGAGCAGTTCTTC,NA,TRBV20-1,TRBD2,TRBJ2-1
CAIRPSGMGTDTQYF,TGTGCCATTCGTCCTAGCGGGATGGGGACAGATACGCAGTATTTT,NA,TRBV10-3,TRBD2,TRBJ2-3
CASSAAGGSEQTQYF,TGTGCCAGCAGCGCCGCGGGGGGCAGCGAACAGACCCAGTACTTC,few,TRBV7-4,TRBD2,TRBJ2-5